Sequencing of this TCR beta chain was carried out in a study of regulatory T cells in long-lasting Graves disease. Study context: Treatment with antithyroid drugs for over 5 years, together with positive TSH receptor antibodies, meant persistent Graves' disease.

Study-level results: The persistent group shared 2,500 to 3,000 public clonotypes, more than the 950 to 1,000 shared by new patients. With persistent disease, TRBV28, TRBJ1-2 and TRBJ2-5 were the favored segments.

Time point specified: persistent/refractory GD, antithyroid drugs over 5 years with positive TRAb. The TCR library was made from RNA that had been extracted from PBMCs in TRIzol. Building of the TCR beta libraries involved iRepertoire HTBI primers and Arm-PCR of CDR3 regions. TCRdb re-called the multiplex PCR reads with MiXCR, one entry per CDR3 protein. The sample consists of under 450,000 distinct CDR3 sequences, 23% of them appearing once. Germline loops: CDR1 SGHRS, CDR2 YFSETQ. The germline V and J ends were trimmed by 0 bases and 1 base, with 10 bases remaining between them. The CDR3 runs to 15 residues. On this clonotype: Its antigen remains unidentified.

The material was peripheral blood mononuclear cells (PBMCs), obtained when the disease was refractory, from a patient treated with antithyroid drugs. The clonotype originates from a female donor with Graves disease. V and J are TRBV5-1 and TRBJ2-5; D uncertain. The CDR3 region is CASSLEGWGQETQYF. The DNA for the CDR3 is TGCGCCAGCAGCTTGGAGGGTTGGGGCCAAGAGACCCAGTACTTC.